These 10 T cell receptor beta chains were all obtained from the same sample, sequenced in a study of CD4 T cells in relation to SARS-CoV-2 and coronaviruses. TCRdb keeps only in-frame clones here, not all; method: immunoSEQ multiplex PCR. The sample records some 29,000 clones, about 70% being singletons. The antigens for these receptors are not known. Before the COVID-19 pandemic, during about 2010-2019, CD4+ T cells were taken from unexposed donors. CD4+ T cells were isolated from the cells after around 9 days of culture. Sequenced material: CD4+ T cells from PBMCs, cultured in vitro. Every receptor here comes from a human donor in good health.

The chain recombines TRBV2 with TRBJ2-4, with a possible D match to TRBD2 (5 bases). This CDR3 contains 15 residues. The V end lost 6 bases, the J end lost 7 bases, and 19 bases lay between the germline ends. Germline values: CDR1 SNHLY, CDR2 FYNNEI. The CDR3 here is CASRKRLSPENIQYF. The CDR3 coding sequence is TGTGCCAGCAGGAAAAGACTATCGCCCGAGAACATTCAGTACTTC.

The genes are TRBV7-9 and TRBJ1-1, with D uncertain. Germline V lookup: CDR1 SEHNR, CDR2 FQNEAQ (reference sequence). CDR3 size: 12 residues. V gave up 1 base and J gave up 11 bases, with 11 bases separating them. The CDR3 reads CASSLDAPGAFF. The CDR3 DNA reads TGTGCCAGCAGCTTAGACGCGCCTGGGGCTTTCTTT.

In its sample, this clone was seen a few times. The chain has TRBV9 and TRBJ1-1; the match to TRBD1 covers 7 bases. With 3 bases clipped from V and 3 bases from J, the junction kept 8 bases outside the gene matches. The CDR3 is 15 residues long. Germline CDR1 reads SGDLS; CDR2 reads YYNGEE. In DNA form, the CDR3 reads TGTGCCAGCAGCGCGGGGCTTCAGGGGGACACTGAAGCTTTCTTT. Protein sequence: CASSAGLQGDTEAFF.

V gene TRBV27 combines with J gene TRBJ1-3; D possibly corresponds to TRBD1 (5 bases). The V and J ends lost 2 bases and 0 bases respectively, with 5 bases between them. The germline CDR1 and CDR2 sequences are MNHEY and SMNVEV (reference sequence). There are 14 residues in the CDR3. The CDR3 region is CASSLRGSGNTIYF. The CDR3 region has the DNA TGTGCCAGCAGTTTAAGGGGCTCTGGAAACACCATATATTTT.

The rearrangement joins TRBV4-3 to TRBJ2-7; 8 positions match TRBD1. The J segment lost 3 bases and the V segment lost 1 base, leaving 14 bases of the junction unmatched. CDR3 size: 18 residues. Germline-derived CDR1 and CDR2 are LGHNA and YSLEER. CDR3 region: CASSQGGEKGRGLYEQYF. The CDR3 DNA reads TGCGCCAGCAGCCAAGGCGGGGAGAAGGGCAGGGGGCTCTACGAGCAGTACTTC.

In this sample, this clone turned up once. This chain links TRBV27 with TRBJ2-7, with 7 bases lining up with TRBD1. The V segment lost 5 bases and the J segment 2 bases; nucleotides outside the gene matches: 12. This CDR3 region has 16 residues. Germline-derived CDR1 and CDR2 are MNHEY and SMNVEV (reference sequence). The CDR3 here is CASSTHRGMGPYEQYF. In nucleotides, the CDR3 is TGTGCCAGCAGTACCCACAGGGGAATGGGTCCCTACGAGCAGTACTTC.

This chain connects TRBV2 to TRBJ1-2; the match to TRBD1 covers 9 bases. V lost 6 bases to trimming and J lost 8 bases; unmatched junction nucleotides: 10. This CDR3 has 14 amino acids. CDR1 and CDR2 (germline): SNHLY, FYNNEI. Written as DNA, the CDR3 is TGTGCCAGCAGCTTTCGGGGACAGGGTGGCGGCTACACCTTC. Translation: CASSFRGQGGGYTF.

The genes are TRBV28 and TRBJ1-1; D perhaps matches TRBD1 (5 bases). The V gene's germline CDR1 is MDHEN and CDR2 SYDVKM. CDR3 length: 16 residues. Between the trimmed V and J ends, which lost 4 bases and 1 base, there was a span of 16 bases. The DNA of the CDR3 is TGTGCCAGCAGTTCCGCAGGGTTGAAAGAGAACACTGAAGCTTTCTTT. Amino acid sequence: CASSSAGLKENTEAFF.

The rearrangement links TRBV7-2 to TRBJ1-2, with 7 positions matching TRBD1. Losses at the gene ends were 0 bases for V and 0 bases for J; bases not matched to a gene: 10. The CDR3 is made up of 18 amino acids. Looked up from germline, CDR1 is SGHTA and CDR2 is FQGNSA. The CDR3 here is CASSLALTGQGSNYGYTF. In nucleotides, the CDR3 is TGTGCCAGCAGCTTAGCGCTGACAGGGCAAGGATCTAACTATGGCTACACCTTC.

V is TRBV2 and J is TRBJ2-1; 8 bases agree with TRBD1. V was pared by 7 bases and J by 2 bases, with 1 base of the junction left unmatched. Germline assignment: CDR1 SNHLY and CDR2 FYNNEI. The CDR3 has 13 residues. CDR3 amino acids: CASMGQAYNEQFF. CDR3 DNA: TGTGCCAGCATGGGACAGGCCTACAATGAGCAGTTCTTC.